A selection of T cell receptor beta chains follows, all from one sample in a study of shared clonotypes between healthy human individuals. Data came from immunoSEQ multiplex PCR; TCRdb stores just in-frame clones and leaves some out. The repertoire includes more than 2,000,000 clones, 90% to 95% of them detected once, and about 0.39% sits in the top ten. Sequencing was done on a sample of naive CD4+ T cells from PBMCs. The source of these receptors is a man aged 18 to 35 in good health. Some clones in this sample may be carry-over from other donors' samples. The conserved cysteine and the conserved F or W are not part of the CDR3 here.

v_call: TRBV7-9
cdr3_aa: ASSRTGQGLLEQY

v_call: TRBV15
cdr3_aa: ATGGSAVQIEKLF

v_call: TRBV28
cdr3_aa: ASVSTGTGYEKLF

v_call: TRBV5-1
cdr3_aa: ASSLDMESYEQY

v_call: TRBV25-1
cdr3_aa: ASSAPRGRGEKLF

v_call: TRBV5-1
cdr3_aa: ASSSGTSGSFFYEQY

v_call: TRBV5-1
cdr3_aa: ASSSVWDRGNYEQY

v_call: TRBV9
cdr3_aa: ASSVTSGSYEQY

v_call: TRBV9
cdr3_aa: ASSVDQSTNYGYT

v_call: TRBV19
cdr3_aa: ASGTRNEQF

v_call: TRBV29-1
cdr3_aa: SAQSSGNTIY

v_call: TRBV6-1
cdr3_aa: ASSAILAGLIYEQY

v_call: TRBV5-4
cdr3_aa: ASSPGAGETDTQY

v_call: TRBV27
cdr3_aa: ASSPSWGRARGETQY

v_call: TRBV7-3
cdr3_aa: ASSLLGTGDGTGELF